Listed below are T cell receptor beta chains from one sample, sequenced in a study of a mutant IDH1 vaccine in newly diagnosed glioma. Repertoires were generated with immunoSEQ multiplex PCR, while TCRdb's copy carries only in-frame clones and drops some. The sample includes about 32,000 clones, roughly 82% seen only once; the top ten take approximately 19%. This specimen consisted of PBMCs, obtained from a glioma patient treated with radiotherapy, temozolomide or both. The receptor set was obtained from a man aged 30 to 45 with glioma. Both conserved end residues are part of each CDR3.

j_gene,v_gene,CDR3aa
TRBJ2-7,TRBV11-2,CASSFHRGEQYF
TRBJ1-5,TRBV19,CASRKRDPNQPQHF
TRBJ1-1,TRBV28,CASSPGVAADPFTEAFF
TRBJ2-1,TRBV6-1,CASSDQTGRASSYNEQFF
TRBJ1-5,TRBV19,CASRPGLSNQPQHF
TRBJ1-4,TRBV2,CASSERRTGGNEKLFF
TRBJ1-6,TRBV6-6,CASSYGDSHSPLHF
TRBJ1-2,TRBV19,CASSRSVGTGTVGYTF
TRBJ1-1,TRBV10-3,CAIRRTGGESTEAFF
TRBJ1-4,TRBV7-6,CASSSGNRDQLFF
TRBJ2-5,TRBV4-1,CASSQSNRLAGAETQYF
TRBJ2-5,TRBV30,CAWGLAVQETQYF
TRBJ2-2,TRBV5-1,CASSSEGWGTGELFF
TRBJ2-7,TRBV6-1,CASSELPGWNEQYF
TRBJ2-2,TRBV7-9,CASSLVQANTGELFF
TRBJ1-5,TRBV19,CASSIGREPHF
TRBJ2-5,TRBV27,CASRTYRTGRYQETQYF